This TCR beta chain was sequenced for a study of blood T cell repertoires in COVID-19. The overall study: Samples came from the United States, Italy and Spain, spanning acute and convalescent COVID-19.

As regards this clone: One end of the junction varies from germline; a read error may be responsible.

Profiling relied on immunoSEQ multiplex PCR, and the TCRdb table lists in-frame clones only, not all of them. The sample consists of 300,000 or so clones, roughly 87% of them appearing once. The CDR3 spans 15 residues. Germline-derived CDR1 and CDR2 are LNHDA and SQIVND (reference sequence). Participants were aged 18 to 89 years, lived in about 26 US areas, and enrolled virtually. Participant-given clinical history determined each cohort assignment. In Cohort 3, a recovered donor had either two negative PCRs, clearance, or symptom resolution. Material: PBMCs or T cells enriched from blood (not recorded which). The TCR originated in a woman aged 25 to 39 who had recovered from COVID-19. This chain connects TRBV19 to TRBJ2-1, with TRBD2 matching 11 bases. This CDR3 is CASSMGASGGPFQIF. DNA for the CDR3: TGTGCCAGTAGTATGGGGGCTAGCGGGGGGCCCTTTCAGATCTTC. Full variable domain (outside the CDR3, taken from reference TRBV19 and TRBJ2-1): DGGITQSPKYLFRKEGQNVTLSCEQNLNHDAMYWYRQDPGQGLRLIYYSQIVNDFQKGDIAEGYSVSREKKESFPLTVTSAQKNPTAFYLCASSMGASGGPFQIFGPGTRLTVL.